This T cell receptor beta chain was recovered during a study of control samples from healthy donors and cancer patients. The CDR3 has 12 amino acids. Deletions cut 3 bases from V and 5 bases from J, with 10 bases between. Germline V gene sequence: CDR1 SQVTM, CDR2 ANQGSEA. Repertoires were generated with immunoSEQ multiplex PCR, while TCRdb's copy carries only in-frame clones and drops some. The sample carries around 75,000 clones, approximately 80% recorded once. This chain joins TRBV29-1 and TRBJ1-2; D gene ambiguous. The TCR was taken from a man aged 45-60 years in good health. Sequencing was performed on blood. CDR3 bases: TGCAGCGTTGAGTTAGCCCCATATGGCTACACCTTC. Translating gives CSVELAPYGYTF.